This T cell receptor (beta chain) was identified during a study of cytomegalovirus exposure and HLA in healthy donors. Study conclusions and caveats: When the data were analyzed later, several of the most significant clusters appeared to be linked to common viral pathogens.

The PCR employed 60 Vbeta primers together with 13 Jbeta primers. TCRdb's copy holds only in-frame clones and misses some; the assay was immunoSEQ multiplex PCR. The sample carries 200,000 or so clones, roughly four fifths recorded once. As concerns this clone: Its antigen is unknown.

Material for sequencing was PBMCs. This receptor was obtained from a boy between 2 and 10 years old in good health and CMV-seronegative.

The CDR3 spells CASSVGGSESEAFF. For the CDR3, the DNA is TGTGCCAGCAGCGTAGGTGGTTCCGAGAGTGAAGCTTTCTTT. The chain uses TRBV9 and TRBJ1-1; D is unclear. CDR1 SGDLS and CDR2 YYNGEE come from the germline V gene. This CDR3 is built from 14 residues. Trimming removed 0 bases at V and 7 bases at J, with 13 bases between.